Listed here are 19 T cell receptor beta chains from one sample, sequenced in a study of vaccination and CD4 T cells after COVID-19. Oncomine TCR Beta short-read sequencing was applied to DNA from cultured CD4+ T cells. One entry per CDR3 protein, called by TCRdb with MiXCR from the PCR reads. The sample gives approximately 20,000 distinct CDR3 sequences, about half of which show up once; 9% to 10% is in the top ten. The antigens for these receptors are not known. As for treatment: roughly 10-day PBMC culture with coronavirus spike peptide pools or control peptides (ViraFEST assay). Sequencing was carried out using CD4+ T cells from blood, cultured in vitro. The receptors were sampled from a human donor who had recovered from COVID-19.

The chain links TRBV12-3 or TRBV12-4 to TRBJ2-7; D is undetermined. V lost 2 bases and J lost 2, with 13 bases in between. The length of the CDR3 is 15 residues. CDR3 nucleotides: TGTGCCAGCAGTTTACGGTTAGGCGCCGCCTACGAGCAGTACTTC. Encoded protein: CASSLRLGAAYEQYF.

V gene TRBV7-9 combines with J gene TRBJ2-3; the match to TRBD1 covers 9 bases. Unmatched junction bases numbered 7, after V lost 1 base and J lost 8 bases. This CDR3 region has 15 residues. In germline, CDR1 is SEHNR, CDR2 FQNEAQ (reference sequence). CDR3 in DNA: TGTGCCAGCAGCTTAGAAGGGACAGGGATTGCTACGCAGTATTTT. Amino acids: CASSLEGTGIATQYF. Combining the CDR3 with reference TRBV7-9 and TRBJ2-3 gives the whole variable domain DTGVSQNPRHKITKRGQNVTFRCDPISEHNRLYWYRQTLGQGPEFLTYFQNEAQLEKSRLLSDRFSAERPKGSFSTLEIQRTEQGDSAMYLCASSLEGTGIATQYFGPGTRLTVL.

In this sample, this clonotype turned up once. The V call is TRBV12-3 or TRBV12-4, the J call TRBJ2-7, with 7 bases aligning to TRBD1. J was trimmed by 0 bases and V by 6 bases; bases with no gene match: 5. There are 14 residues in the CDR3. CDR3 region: CASRWDRTSYEQYF. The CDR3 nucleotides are TGTGCCAGCAGGTGGGACAGAACCTCCTACGAGCAGTACTTC.

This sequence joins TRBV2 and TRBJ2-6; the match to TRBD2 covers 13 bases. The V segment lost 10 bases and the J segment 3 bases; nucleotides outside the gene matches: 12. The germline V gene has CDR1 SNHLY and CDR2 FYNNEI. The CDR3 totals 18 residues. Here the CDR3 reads CANNIDRLAGGGANVLTF. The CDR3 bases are TGTGCCAACAATATAGACCGACTAGCGGGAGGTGGGGCCAACGTCCTGACTTTC.

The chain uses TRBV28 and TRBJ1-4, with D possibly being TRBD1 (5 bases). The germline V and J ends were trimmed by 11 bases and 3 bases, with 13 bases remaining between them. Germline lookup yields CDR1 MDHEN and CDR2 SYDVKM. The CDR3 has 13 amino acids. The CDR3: CAARGGPNEKLFF. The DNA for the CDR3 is TGTGCCGCCCGCGGGGGTCCTAATGAAAAACTGTTTTTT.

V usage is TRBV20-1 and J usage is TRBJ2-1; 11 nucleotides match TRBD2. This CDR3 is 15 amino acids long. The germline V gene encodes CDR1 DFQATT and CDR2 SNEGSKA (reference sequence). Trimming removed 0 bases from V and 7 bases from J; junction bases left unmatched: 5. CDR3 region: CSARDNLAGGNEQFF. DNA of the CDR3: TGCAGTGCTAGAGATAACCTAGCGGGGGGTAATGAGCAGTTCTTC.

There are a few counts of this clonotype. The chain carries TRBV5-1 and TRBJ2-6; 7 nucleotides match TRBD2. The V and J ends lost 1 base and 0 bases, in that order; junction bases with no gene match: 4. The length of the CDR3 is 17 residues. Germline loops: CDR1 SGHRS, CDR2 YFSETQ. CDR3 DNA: TGCGCCAGCAGCTTGCCCACTAGCGACTCTGGGGCCAACGTCCTGACTTTC. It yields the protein CASSLPTSDSGANVLTF.

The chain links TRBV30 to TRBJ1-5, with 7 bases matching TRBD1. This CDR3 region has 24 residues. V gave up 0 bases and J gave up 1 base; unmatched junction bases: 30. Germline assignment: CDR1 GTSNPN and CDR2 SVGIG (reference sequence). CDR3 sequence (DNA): TGTGCCTGGAGTGTAGGGCTCCTCGTATCAACTGACCAGGGGGGCGTGAGGAGCAATCAGCCCCAGCATTTT. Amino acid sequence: CAWSVGLLVSTDQGGVRSNQPQHF. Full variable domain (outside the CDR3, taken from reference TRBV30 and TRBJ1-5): SQTIHQWPATLVQPVGSPLSLECTVEGTSNPNLYWYRQAAGRGLQLLFYSVGIGQISSEVPQNLSASRPQDRQFILSSKKLLLSDSGFYLCAWSVGLLVSTDQGGVRSNQPQHFGDGTRLSIL.

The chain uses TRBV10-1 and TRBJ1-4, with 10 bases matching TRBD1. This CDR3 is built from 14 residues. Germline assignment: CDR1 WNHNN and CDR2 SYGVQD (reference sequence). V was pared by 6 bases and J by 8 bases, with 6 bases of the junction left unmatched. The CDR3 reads CASSAGQGDEKLFF. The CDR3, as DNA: TGCGCCAGCAGCGCCGGACAGGGGGACGAAAAACTGTTTTTT.

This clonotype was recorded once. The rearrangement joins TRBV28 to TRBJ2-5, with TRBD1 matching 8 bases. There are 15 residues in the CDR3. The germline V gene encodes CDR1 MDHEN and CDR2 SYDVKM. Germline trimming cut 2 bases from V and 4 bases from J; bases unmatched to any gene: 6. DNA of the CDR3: TGTGCCAGCAGTTTAATCGTCGGACAGGGAGAGACCCAGTACTTC. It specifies CASSLIVGQGETQYF.

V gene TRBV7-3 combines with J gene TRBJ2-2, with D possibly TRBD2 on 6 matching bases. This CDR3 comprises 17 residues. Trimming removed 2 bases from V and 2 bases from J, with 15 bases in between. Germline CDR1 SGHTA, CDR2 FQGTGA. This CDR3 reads CASSLRGGLRNTGELFF. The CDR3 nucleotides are TGTGCCAGCAGCTTACGGGGAGGTCTGCGAAACACCGGGGAGCTGTTTTTT.

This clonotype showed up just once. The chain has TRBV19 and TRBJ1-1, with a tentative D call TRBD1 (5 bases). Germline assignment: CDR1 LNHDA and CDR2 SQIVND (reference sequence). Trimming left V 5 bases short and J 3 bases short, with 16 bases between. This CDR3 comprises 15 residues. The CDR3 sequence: CASSQSRGIDTEAFF. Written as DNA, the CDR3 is TGTGCCAGTAGTCAGTCGCGGGGGATCGACACTGAAGCTTTCTTT.

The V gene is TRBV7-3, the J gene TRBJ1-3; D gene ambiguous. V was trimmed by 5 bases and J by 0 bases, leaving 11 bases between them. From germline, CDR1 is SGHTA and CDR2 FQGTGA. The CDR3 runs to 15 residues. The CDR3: CASSPAPTSGNTIYF. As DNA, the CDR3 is TGTGCCAGCAGCCCGGCTCCGACCTCTGGAAACACCATATATTTT. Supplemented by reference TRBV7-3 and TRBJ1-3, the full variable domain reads GAGVSQTPSNKVTEKGKYVELRCDPISGHTALYWYRQSLGQGPEFLIYFQGTGAADDSGLPNDRFFAVRPEGSVSTLKIQRTERGDSAVYLCASSPAPTSGNTIYFGEGSWLTVV.

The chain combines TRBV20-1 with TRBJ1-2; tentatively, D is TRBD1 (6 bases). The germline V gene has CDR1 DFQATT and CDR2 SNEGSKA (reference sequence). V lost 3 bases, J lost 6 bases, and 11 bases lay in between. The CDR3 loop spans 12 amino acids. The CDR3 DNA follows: TGCAGTGCTAGTAACAGGGAGGATGGCTACACCTTC. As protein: CSASNREDGYTF.

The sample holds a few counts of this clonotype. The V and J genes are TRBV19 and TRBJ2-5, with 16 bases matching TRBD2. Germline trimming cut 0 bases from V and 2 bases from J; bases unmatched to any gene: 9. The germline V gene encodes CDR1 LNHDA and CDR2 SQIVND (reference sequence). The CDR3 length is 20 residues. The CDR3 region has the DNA TGTGCCAGTAGTATAGAGACACCTGGGGGACTAGCGGGAGGGCAAGAGACCCAGTACTTC. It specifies CASSIETPGGLAGGQETQYF.

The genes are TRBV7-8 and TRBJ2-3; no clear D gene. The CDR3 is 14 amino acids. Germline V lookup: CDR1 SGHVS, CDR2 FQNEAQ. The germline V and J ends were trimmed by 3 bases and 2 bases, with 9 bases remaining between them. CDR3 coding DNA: TGTGCCAGCAGCTTGGGCTGGTACACAGATACGCAGTATTTT. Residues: CASSLGWYTDTQYF.

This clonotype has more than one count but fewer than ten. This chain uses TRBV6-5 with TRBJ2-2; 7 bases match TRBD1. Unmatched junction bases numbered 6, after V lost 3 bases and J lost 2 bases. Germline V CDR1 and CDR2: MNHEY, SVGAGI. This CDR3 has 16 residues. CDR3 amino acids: CASSYPGTVNTGELFF. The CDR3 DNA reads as TGTGCCAGCAGTTATCCCGGGACAGTCAACACCGGGGAGCTGTTTTTT.

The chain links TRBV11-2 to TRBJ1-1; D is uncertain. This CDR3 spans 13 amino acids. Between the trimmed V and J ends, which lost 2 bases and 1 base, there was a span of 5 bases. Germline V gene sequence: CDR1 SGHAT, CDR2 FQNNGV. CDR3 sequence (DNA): TGTGCCAGCAGCTTAACGCAGAACACTGAAGCTTTCTTT. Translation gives CASSLTQNTEAFF.

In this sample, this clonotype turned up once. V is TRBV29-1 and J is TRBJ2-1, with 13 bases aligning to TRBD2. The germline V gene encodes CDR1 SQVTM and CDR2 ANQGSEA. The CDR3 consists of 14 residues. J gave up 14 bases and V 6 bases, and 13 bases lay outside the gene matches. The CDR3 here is CSVHTWTSGSQKFF. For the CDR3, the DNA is TGCAGCGTCCACACTTGGACTAGCGGGAGTCAGAAGTTCTTC.